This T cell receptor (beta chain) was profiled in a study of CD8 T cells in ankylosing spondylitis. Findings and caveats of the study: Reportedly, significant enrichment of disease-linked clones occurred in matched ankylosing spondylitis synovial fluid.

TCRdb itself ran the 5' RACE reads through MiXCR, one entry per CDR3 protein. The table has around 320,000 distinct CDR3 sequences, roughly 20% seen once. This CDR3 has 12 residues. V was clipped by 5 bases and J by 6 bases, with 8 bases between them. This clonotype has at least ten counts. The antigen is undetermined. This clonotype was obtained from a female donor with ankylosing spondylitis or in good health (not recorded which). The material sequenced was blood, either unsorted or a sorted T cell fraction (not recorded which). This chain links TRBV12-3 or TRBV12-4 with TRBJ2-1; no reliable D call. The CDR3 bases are TGTGCCAGCAGTCTGAGACCCAATGAGCAGTTCTTC. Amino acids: CASSLRPNEQFF.